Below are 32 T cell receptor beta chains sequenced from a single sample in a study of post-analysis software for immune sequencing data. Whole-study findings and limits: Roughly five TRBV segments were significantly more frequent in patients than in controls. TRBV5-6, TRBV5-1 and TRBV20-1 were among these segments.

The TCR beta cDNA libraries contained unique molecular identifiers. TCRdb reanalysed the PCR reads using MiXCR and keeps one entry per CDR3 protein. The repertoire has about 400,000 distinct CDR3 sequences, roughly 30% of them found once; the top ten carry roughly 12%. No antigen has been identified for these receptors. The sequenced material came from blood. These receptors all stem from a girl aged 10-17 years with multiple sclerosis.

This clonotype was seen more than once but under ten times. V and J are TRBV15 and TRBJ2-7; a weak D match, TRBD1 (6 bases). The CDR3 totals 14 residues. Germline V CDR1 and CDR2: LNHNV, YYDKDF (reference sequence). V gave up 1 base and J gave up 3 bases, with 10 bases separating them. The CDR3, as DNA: TGTGCCACCAGCAGAGCCAGGGGCGTCTACGAGCAGTACTTC. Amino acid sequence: CATSRARGVYEQYF.

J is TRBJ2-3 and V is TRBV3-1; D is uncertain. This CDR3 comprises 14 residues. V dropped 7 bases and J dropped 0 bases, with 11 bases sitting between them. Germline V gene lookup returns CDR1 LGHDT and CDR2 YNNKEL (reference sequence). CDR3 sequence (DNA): TGTGCCAGCAATGTAGGTCGCAGCACAGATACGCAGTATTTT. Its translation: CASNVGRSTDTQYF.

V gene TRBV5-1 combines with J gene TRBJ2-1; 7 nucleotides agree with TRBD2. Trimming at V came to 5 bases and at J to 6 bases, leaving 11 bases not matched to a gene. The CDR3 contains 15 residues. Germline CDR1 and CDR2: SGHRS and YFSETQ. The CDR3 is CASSLDAGVSNEQFF. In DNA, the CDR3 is TGCGCCAGCAGTCTGGACGCGGGGGTGAGCAATGAGCAGTTCTTC.

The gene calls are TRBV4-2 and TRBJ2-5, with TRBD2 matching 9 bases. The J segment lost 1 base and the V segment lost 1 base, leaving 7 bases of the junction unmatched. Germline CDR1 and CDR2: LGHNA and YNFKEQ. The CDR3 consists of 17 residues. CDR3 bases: TGTGCCAGCAGCCAAGGAGGCAGCGGGGGGCTCCAAGAGACCCAGTACTTC. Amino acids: CASSQGGSGGLQETQYF.

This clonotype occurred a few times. The CDR3 is CAISEFRREQYF. The CDR3 nucleotides read TGTGCCATCAGTGAGTTCAGGCGGGAGCAGTACTTC. The V call is TRBV10-3, the J call TRBJ2-7; D is undetermined. Germline values: CDR1 ENHRY, CDR2 SYGVKD. The V end lost 1 base, the J end lost 7 bases, and 8 bases lay between the germline ends. The CDR3 extends over 12 amino acids.

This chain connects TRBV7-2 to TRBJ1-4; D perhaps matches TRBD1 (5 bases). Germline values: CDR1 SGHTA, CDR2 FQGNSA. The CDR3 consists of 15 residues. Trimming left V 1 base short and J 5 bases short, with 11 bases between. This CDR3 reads CASSLVSGENEKLFF. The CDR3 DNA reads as TGTGCCAGCAGCTTAGTATCGGGGGAGAATGAAAAACTGTTTTTT.

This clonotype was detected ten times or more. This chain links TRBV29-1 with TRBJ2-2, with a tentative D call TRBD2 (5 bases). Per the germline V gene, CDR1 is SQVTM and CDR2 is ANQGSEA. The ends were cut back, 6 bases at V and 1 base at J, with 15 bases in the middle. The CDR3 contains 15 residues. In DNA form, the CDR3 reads TGCAGCGTCCTCCCTTCGGGGATGAACACCGGGGAGCTGTTTTTT. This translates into CSVLPSGMNTGELFF.

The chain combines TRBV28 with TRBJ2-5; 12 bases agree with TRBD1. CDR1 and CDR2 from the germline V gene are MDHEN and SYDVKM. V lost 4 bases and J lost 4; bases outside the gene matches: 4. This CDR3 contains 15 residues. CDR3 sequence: CASSCRDRGRETQYF. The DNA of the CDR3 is TGTGCCAGCAGTTGCCGGGACAGGGGGCGAGAGACCCAGTACTTC.

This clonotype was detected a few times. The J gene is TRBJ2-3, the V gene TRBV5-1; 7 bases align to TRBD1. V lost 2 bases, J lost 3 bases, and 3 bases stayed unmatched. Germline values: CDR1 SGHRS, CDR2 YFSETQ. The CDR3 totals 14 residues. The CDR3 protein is CASSFGQVTDTQYF. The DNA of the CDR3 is TGCGCCAGCAGCTTTGGACAGGTTACAGATACGCAGTATTTT.

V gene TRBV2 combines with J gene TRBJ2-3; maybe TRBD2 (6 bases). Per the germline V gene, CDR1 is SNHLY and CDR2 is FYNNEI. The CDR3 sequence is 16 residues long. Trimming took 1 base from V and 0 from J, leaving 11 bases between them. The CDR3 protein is CASSEEAGLSTDTQYF. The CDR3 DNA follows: TGTGCCAGCAGTGAAGAGGCGGGGTTGAGCACAGATACGCAGTATTTT. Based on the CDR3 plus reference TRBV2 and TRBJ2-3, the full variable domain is EPEVTQTPSHQVTQMGQEVILRCVPISNHLYFYWYRQILGQKVEFLVSFYNNEISEKSEIFDDQFSVERPDGSNFTLKIRSTKLEDSAMYFCASSEEAGLSTDTQYFGPGTRLTVL.

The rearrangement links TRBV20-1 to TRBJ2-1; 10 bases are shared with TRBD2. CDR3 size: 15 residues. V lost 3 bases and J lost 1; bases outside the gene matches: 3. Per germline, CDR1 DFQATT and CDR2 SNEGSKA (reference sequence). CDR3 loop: CSASEAGGSYNEQFF. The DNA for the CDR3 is TGCAGTGCTAGTGAAGCGGGGGGGTCCTACAATGAGCAGTTCTTC.

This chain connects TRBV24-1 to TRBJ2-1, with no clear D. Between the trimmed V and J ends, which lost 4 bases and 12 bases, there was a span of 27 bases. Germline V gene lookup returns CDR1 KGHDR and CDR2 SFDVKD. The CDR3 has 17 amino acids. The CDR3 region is CATSEPKDQKRNGGQFF. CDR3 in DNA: TGTGCCACCAGTGAACCCAAGGACCAAAAGAGGAATGGTGGGCAGTTCTTC.

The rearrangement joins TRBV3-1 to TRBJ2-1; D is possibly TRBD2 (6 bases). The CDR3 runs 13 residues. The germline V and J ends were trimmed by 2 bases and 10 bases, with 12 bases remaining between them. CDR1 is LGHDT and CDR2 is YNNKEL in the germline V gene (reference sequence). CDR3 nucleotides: TGTGCCAGCAGCCAAAGGGAGGTCCGGGAGCAGTTCTTC. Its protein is CASSQREVREQFF.

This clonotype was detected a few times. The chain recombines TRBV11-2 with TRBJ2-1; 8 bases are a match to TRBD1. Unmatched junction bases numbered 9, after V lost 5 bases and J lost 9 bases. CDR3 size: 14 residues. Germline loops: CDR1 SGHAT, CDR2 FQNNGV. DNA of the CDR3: TGTGCCAGCAGCCCGACAGGGGTTCGTAGTGAGCAGTTCTTC. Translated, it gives CASSPTGVRSEQFF.

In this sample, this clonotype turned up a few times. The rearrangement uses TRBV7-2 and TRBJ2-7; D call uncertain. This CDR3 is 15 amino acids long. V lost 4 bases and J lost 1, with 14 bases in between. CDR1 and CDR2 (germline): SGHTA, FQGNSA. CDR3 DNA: TGTGCCAGCAGCTACTCTCCCGTCGAGTCCTACGAGCAGTACTTC. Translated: CASSYSPVESYEQYF.

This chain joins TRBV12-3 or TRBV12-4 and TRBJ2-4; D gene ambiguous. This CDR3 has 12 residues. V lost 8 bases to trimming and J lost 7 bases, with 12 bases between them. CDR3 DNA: TGTGCCAGCGGTATCGAGTCCAACATTCAGTACTTC. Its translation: CASGIESNIQYF.

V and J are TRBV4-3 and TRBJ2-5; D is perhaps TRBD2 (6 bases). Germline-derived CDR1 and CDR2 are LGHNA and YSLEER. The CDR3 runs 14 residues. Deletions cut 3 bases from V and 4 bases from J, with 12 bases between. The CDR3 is CASSHGTWGETQYF. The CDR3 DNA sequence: TGCGCCAGCAGCCACGGGACTTGGGGAGAGACCCAGTACTTC.

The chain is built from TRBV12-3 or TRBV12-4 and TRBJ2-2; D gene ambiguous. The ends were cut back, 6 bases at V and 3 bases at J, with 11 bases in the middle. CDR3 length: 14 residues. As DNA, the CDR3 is TGTGCCAGCAGCCAAGCCTACCACACCGGGGAGCTGTTTTTT. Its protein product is CASSQAYHTGELFF.

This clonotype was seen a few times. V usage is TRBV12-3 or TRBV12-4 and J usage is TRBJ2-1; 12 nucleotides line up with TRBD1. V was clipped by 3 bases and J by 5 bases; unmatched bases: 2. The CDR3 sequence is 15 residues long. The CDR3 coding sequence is TGTGCCAGCAGTTTTAGGGACAGGGGGCACAATGAGCAGTTCTTC. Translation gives CASSFRDRGHNEQFF.

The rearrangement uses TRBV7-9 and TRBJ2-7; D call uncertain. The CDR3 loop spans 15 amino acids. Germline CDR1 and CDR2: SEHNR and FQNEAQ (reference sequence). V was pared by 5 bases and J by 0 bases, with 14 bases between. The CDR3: CASSPQDRSSYEQYF. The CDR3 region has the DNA TGTGCCAGCAGCCCCCAGGACCGGAGCTCCTACGAGCAGTACTTC.

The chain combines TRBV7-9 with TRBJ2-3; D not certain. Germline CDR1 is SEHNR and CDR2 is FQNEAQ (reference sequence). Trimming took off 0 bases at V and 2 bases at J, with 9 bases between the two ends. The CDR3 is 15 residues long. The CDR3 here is CASSLAGLLTDTQYF. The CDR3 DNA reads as TGTGCCAGCAGCTTAGCGGGTCTACTCACAGATACGCAGTATTTT.

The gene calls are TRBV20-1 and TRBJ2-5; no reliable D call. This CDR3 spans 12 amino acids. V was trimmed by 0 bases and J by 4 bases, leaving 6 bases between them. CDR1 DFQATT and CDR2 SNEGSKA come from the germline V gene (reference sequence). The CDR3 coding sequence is TGCAGTGCTAGAGATCCGGCAGAGACCCAGTACTTC. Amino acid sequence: CSARDPAETQYF.

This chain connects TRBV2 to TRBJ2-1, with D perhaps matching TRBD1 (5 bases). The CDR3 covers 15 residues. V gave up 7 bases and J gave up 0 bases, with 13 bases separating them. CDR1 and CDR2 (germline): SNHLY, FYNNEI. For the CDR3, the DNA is TGTGCCAGCAAGTTAGACAGAACCTCCTACAATGAGCAGTTCTTC. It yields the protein CASKLDRTSYNEQFF.

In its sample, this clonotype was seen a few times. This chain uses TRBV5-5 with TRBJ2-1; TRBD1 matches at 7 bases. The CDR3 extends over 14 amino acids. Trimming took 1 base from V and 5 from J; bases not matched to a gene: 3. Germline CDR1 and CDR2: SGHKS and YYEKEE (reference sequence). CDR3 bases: TGTGCCAGCAGCTTGACAACAGGGGACAATGAGCAGTTCTTC. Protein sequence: CASSLTTGDNEQFF.

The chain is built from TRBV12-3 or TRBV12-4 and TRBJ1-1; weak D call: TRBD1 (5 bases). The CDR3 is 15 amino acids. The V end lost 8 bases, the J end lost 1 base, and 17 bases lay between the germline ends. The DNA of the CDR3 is TGTGCCAGCCAAGTTTCGCGCAGGGCGAACACTGAAGCTTTCTTT. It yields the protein CASQVSRRANTEAFF.

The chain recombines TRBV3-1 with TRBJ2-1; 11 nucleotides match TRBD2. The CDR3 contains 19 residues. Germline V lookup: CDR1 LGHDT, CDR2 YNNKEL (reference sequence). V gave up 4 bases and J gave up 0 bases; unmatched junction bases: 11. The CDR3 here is CASSLSPSSGGSSYNEQFF. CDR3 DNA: TGTGCCAGCAGCCTATCTCCGTCTAGCGGGGGGTCCTCCTACAATGAGCAGTTCTTC.

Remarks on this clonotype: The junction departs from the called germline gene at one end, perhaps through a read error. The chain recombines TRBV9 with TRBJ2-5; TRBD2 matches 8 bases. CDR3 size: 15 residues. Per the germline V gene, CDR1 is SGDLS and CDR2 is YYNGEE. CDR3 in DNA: TGTGCCAGCAGTTCCCGGGAGGGCAGTCAAGAGGCCCAGTACTTC. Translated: CASSSREGSQEAQYF.

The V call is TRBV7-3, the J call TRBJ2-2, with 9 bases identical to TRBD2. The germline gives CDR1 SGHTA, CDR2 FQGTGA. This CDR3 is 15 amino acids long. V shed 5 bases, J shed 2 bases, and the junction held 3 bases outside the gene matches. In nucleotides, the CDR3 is TGTGCCAGCAGCCCTAGCGGGGCCAACACCGGGGAGCTGTTTTTT. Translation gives CASSPSGANTGELFF.

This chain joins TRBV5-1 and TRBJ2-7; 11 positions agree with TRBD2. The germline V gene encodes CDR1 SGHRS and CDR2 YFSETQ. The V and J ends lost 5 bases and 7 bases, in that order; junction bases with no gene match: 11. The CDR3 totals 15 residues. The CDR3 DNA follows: TGCGCCAGCAGTCCCGGGACTAGCGGCAACAATGAGCAGTACTTC. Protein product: CASSPGTSGNNEQYF.

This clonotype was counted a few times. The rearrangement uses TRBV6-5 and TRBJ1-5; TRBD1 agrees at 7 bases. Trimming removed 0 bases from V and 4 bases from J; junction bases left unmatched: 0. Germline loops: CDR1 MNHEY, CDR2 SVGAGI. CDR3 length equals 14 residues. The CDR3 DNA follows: TGTGCCAGCAGTTACTCGGACAGGAATCAGCCCCAGCATTTT. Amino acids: CASSYSDRNQPQHF.

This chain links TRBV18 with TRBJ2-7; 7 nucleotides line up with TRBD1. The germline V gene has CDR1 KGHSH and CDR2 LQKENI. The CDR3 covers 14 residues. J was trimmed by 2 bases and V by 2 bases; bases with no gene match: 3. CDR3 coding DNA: TGTGCCAGCTCACCATCCGGGACAGCCTACGAGCAGTACTTC. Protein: CASSPSGTAYEQYF.

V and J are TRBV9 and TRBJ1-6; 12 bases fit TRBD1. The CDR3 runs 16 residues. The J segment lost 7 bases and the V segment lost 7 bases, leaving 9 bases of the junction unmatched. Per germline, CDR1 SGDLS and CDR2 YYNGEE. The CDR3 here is CASGGRDRGRNSPLHF. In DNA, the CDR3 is TGTGCCAGCGGAGGAAGGGACAGGGGGCGAAATTCACCCCTCCACTTT. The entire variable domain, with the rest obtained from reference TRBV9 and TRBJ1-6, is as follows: DSGVTQTPKHLITATGQRVTLRCSPRSGDLSVYWYQQSLDQGLQFLIQYYNGEERAKGNILERFSAQQFPDLHSELNLSSLELGDSALYFCASGGRDRGRNSPLHFGNGTRLTVT.